The 20 T cell receptor beta chains presented below share a single source sample, sequenced in a study of T cells and Merkel cell carcinoma outcomes. Some clones are missing from TCRdb's copy, which holds only in-frame ones; the method was immunoSEQ multiplex PCR. The sample consists of around 15,000 clones, 80% to 90% of them appearing once. Sequenced sample: tumor tissue from Merkel cell carcinoma. The receptors come from a human donor with Merkel cell carcinoma.

The chain joins TRBV29-1 to TRBJ2-7, with a possible D match to TRBD2 (6 bases). CDR1 and CDR2 (germline): SQVTM, ANQGSEA. There are 13 residues in the CDR3. Trimming left V 6 bases short and J 2 bases short, with 14 bases between. The CDR3 bases are TGCAGCGTGGGCGGTAGCGGACCCTACGAGCAGTACTTC. It codes for CSVGGSGPYEQYF.

The chain joins TRBV6-6 to TRBJ1-6; the D gene is possibly TRBD1 (6 bases). Trimming pared 4 bases from V and 13 bases from J, leaving 11 bases between. The germline CDR1 and CDR2 sequences are MNHNY and SVGAGI (reference sequence). The CDR3 runs 12 residues. The CDR3 DNA reads TGTGCCAGCAGTTCAACAGGGCGTCCCCTCCACTTT. Translating gives CASSSTGRPLHF.

The genes are TRBV6-4 and TRBJ1-1; D unresolved. This CDR3 is built from 12 residues. V was trimmed by 7 bases and J by 5 bases, leaving 11 bases between them. CDR1 and CDR2 from the germline V gene are MRHNA and SNTAGT. CDR3 in amino acids: CASTINRTEAFF. The CDR3 region has the DNA TGTGCCAGCACTATCAATCGGACTGAAGCTTTCTTT.

The CDR3 protein is CASSSRDRDTEAFF. The CDR3 nucleotides are TGTGCCAGCAGCAGCCGTGACAGGGACACTGAAGCTTTCTTT. V and J are TRBV21-1 and TRBJ1-1; the DNA was not used to check the table's D call, TRBD1. TRBV21-1 is designated a pseudogene. The CDR3 has 14 residues.

J is TRBJ1-4 and V is TRBV18; the match to TRBD1 covers 7 bases. CDR1 is KGHSH and CDR2 is LQKENI in the germline V gene. V was pared by 3 bases and J by 7 bases, with 11 bases of the junction left unmatched. The CDR3 sequence is 16 residues long. Here the CDR3 DNA reads TGTGCCAGCTCACCCCAAAAGACAGGGATGGGTGAAAAACTGTTTTTT. As protein: CASSPQKTGMGEKLFF. Based on the CDR3 plus reference TRBV18 and TRBJ1-4, the full variable domain is NAGVMQNPRHLVRRRGQEARLRCSPMKGHSHVYWYRQLPEEGLKFMVYLQKENIIDESGMPKERFSAEFPKEGPSILRIQQVVRGDSAAYFCASSPQKTGMGEKLFFGSGTQLSVL.

The CDR3 DNA reads as TGCAGCGCCGGAGGGGGGCAAACTGAAGCTTTCTTT. Amino acids: CSAGGGQTEAFF. This chain uses TRBV29-1 with TRBJ1-1; perhaps TRBD1 as D (6 bases). Between the trimmed V and J ends, which lost 7 bases and 5 bases, there was a span of 14 bases. CDR1 SQVTM and CDR2 ANQGSEA come from the germline V gene. This CDR3 region has 12 residues.

J is TRBJ1-1 and V is TRBV5-1; possible D gene TRBD1, 6 bases. Germline V gene data show CDR1 as SGHRS and CDR2 as YFSETQ. V lost 5 bases and J lost 0, with 17 bases in between. This CDR3 has 16 residues. CDR3 sequence reads: CASSVQGGTMNTEAFF. The CDR3 bases are TGCGCCAGCAGTGTACAGGGAGGGACCATGAACACTGAAGCTTTCTTT.

The chain carries TRBV7-9 and TRBJ2-1; D is undetermined. V was trimmed by 11 bases and J by 7 bases, leaving 15 bases between them. Germline CDR1 and CDR2: SEHNR and FQNEAQ (reference sequence). This CDR3 comprises 12 residues. The CDR3 DNA follows: TGTGCCGTGCAATCTCAGGTTAATGAGCAGTTCTTC. This translates into CAVQSQVNEQFF.

This chain joins TRBV2 and TRBJ1-2, with D maybe TRBD1 (6 bases). Trimming removed 3 bases at V and 5 bases at J, with 16 bases between. Germline CDR1 is SNHLY and CDR2 is FYNNEI. The CDR3 runs 15 residues. CDR3 residues: CASSEESRGRYGYTF. In DNA, the CDR3 is TGTGCCAGCAGTGAGGAGTCTCGGGGGCGTTATGGCTACACCTTC.

The chain combines TRBV5-6 with TRBJ1-1, with 10 bases that match TRBD1. Germline V CDR1 and CDR2: SGHDT, YYEEEE. The V and J ends lost 3 bases and 4 bases, in that order; junction bases with no gene match: 3. The CDR3 length is 14 residues. As DNA, the CDR3 is TGTGCCAGCAGCTGGGGACAGGGGAGCACTGAAGCTTTCTTT. This translates into CASSWGQGSTEAFF.

This chain connects TRBV20-1 to TRBJ2-5; TRBD1 matches 7 bases. The CDR3 loop spans 11 amino acids. Trimming took 7 bases from V and 5 from J; bases not matched to a gene: 4. Germline loops: CDR1 DFQATT, CDR2 SNEGSKA (reference sequence). CDR3 sequence (DNA): TGCAGTGTCAAACAGGGGGAGACCCAGTACTTC. It codes for CSVKQGETQYF.

The V call is TRBV7-9, the J call TRBJ2-2; 8 bases are a match to TRBD1. The germline V gene encodes CDR1 SEHNR and CDR2 FQNEAQ (reference sequence). The CDR3 consists of 16 residues. Trimming cost V 4 bases and J 4 bases; bases outside gene matches: 8. As DNA, the CDR3 is TGTGCCAGCAGCTCGACAAGACAGGGGTTCACCGGGGAGCTGTTTTTT. Protein sequence: CASSSTRQGFTGELFF.

V usage is TRBV4-2 and J usage is TRBJ2-5; TRBD2 matches at 9 bases. Germline values: CDR1 LGHNA, CDR2 YNFKEQ. V shed 0 bases and J 4 bases; nucleotides not matched to a gene: 0. The CDR3 has 14 amino acids. The CDR3 protein is CASSQEREGETQYF. The CDR3 nucleotides read TGTGCCAGCAGCCAAGAGCGGGAGGGAGAGACCCAGTACTTC.

This chain joins TRBV10-3 and TRBJ1-6; D gene uncertain. With 5 bases removed from V and 8 bases from J, the gap between germline ends came to 7 bases. Germline V lookup: CDR1 ENHRY, CDR2 SYGVKD. CDR3 length: 12 residues. CDR3 sequence reads: CAISNRDSPLHF. Written as DNA, the CDR3 is TGTGCCATCAGTAACAGAGATTCACCCCTCCACTTT.

This chain links TRBV5-4 with TRBJ2-3; perhaps TRBD2 as D (5 bases). The CDR3 is made up of 13 amino acids. Trimming removed 6 bases at V and 6 bases at J, with 14 bases between. Germline assignment: CDR1 SGHNT and CDR2 YYREEE (reference sequence). For the CDR3, the DNA is TGTGCCAGCACCCCGGGGTCGGCGGATACGCAGTATTTT. It translates to CASTPGSADTQYF.

This chain connects TRBV27 to TRBJ1-2; D is perhaps TRBD1 (6 bases). Germline V gene data show CDR1 as MNHEY and CDR2 as SMNVEV (reference sequence). CDR3 size: 15 residues. Trimming cost V 0 bases and J 2 bases, with 10 bases left between them. CDR3 sequence: CASSLSGHHNYGYTF. CDR3 coding DNA: TGTGCCAGCAGTTTATCGGGACACCACAACTATGGCTACACCTTC.

The genes are TRBV6-5 and TRBJ1-1; D is ambiguous. Germline V gives CDR1 MNHEY, CDR2 SVGAGI. V was pared by 5 bases and J by 3 bases, with 7 bases between. There are 12 residues in the CDR3. CDR3 DNA: TGTGCCAGCAGTCGAGGGCACACTGAAGCTTTCTTT. Its protein product is CASSRGHTEAFF.

This chain uses TRBV20-1 with TRBJ1-1, with D unresolved. Germline assignment: CDR1 DFQATT and CDR2 SNEGSKA (reference sequence). Trimming cost V 3 bases and J 6 bases, with 8 bases left between them. CDR3 length: 11 residues. This CDR3 is CSASSNPEAFF. For the CDR3, the DNA is TGCAGTGCTAGTAGTAACCCTGAAGCTTTCTTT.

The rearrangement links TRBV12-5 to TRBJ1-1; 7 bases map to TRBD1. Trimming cost V 7 bases and J 3 bases; bases outside gene matches: 5. The CDR3 runs 13 residues. Germline values: CDR1 LGHNT, CDR2 FRNRAP. CDR3 DNA: TGTGCTAGTGCCCTCACAGGGGACACTGAAGCTTTCTTT. Translation gives CASALTGDTEAFF.

CDR3 protein: CASSPGVNYEQYF. The CDR3 DNA follows: TGTGCCAGCTCACCAGGGGTTAATTACGAGCAGTACTTC. The chain employs TRBV18 and TRBJ2-7, with D unclear. With 2 bases removed from V and 4 bases from J, the gap between germline ends came to 9 bases. The CDR3 is 13 residues long. Germline V CDR1 and CDR2: KGHSH, LQKENI.